The clone carrying this T cell receptor beta chain showed up just a few times. Its antigen is not identified. CD4+ cells of the naive, central memory, regulatory and stem cell-like memory types were sorted via CD45RO/CCR7/CD25/CD127/CD95/CD27. V gave up 4 bases and J gave up 0 bases; unmatched junction bases: 3. Germline V gene lookup returns CDR1 SGHRS and CDR2 YFSETQ. The CDR3 is 16 amino acids. The source of the sample is a study of beta chain features in type 1 diabetes. Study outcomes and limitations: Researchers report that Type 1 diabetes patients had moderately but significantly shorter TCRB CDR3s across all four CD4+ subsets.

Every bit of the isolated RNA underwent reverse transcription, so sequencing read expressed TCRB transcripts. Libraries were prepared by immunoSEQ multiplex PCR; TCRdb keeps only in-frame clonotypes and omits some of them. Among roughly 400,000 clones listed, over 8.5% were seen once. The specimen was central memory CD4+ T cells from blood. This sequence was found in a man aged 30 to 45 with type 1 diabetes. The chain joins TRBV5-1 to TRBJ2-3, with TRBD2 identical over 12 bases. The CDR3 coding sequence is TGCGCCAGCAGCCCAGGACTAGCGGGGAGCACAGATACGCAGTATTTT. It is translated as CASSPGLAGSTDTQYF.